Each of the 6 T cell receptor beta chains below was sequenced from the same sample in a study of T cell changes during pregnancy in multiple sclerosis. Only in-frame clones appear in the TCRdb table, and some are missing; sequencing was by immunoSEQ multiplex PCR. This table has tens of thousands of clones, approximately 88% appearing once. The input for sequencing was CD8+ T cells from peripheral blood mononuclear cells, taken before pregnancy. The receptors come from a female donor with multiple sclerosis, enrolled in a pregnancy study.

The chain couples TRBV5-6 to TRBJ1-4; 7 bases agree with TRBD1. CDR1 and CDR2 from the germline V gene are SGHDT and YYEEEE. Trimming removed 0 bases from V and 7 bases from J; junction bases left unmatched: 0. The CDR3 covers 13 residues. CDR3 nucleotide sequence: TGTGCCAGCAGCTTGGGGGACAGTGAAAAACTGTTTTTT. It codes for CASSLGDSEKLFF. Combining the CDR3 with reference TRBV5-6 and TRBJ1-4 gives the whole variable domain DAGVTQSPTHLIKTRGQQVTLRCSPKSGHDTVSWYQQALGQGPQFIFQYYEEEERQRGNFPDRFSGHQFPNYSSELNVNALLLGDSALYLCASSLGDSEKLFFGSGTQLSVL.

This sequence joins TRBV27 and TRBJ1-1, with 10 bases lining up with TRBD1. This CDR3 is 15 amino acids long. In germline, CDR1 is MNHEY, CDR2 SMNVEV (reference sequence). J lost 4 bases, V lost 10 bases, and 12 bases had no gene match. The CDR3 reads CATESRQGAGTEAFF. As DNA, the CDR3 is TGTGCCACCGAATCTCGACAGGGGGCGGGCACTGAAGCTTTCTTT.

The chain uses TRBV27 and TRBJ2-5; 9 nucleotides line up with TRBD1. CDR1 is MNHEY, CDR2 SMNVEV, per germline (reference sequence). V lost 5 bases, J lost 5 bases, and 9 bases stayed unmatched. The CDR3 is made up of 15 amino acids. The CDR3 region is CASSDGTGLGETQYF. CDR3 DNA: TGTGCCAGCAGTGATGGGACAGGGCTAGGGGAGACCCAGTACTTC.

A single count supports this clone. The rearrangement joins TRBV7-6 to TRBJ2-2; the D gene is possibly TRBD2 (5 bases). Looked up from germline, CDR1 is SGHVS and CDR2 is FNYEAQ. V was clipped by 1 base and J by 6 bases, with 15 bases between them. This CDR3 spans 16 amino acids. The DNA for the CDR3 is TGTGCCAGCAGCTTAGGCAGTCGGGATTACGCCGGGGAGCTGTTTTTT. As protein: CASSLGSRDYAGELFF.

Only one count was recorded for this clone. This sequence joins TRBV28 and TRBJ1-1; weak D call: TRBD1 (5 bases). Trimming cost V 3 bases and J 1 base, with 15 bases left between them. The CDR3 runs to 16 residues. Germline V gives CDR1 MDHEN, CDR2 SYDVKM. This chain's CDR3 is CASSLGRQGPNTEAFF. The CDR3 DNA reads TGTGCCAGCAGTTTGGGTCGTCAGGGCCCGAACACTGAAGCTTTCTTT.

This chain uses TRBV5-1 with TRBJ2-7; TRBD1 agrees at 9 bases. This CDR3 spans 14 amino acids. Germline loops: CDR1 SGHRS, CDR2 YFSETQ. V lost 1 base to trimming and J lost 2 bases; unmatched junction nucleotides: 1. CDR3 residues: CASSLTGGPYEQYF. Written as DNA, the CDR3 is TGCGCCAGCAGCTTGACAGGGGGCCCCTACGAGCAGTACTTC.